These T cell receptor beta chains were read from a single sample in a study of blood T cells in healthy people across ages. A single record per CDR3 protein comes from TCRdb applying MiXCR to the 5' RACE reads. There are 800,000 to 950,000 distinct CDR3 sequences in the sample; around 46% occur only once, and 10% to 15% lies in the top ten. Sequenced input: blood. The receptors shown here come from a man aged 25 to 40 in good health. Each CDR3 is given with its conserved first and last residue. The order of the fields is CDR3 DNA, CDR3 protein, CDR3 length, V gene, D gene, clone size, J gene. D genes are given only for firm matches. Not every row has a clone size; where given, it reads once, few, many or a size class.

DNA: TGTGCCACCCCTAGGGGCGAAGCAGGCACAGATACGCAGTATTTT; CDR3: CATPRGEAGTDTQYF; length: 15; V: TRBV2; D: NA; size: few; J: TRBJ2-3
DNA: TGCAGTACGCGGGGGGCTCCCCGAAATGAGCAGTTCTTC; CDR3: CSTRGAPRNEQFF; length: 13; V: TRBV20-1; D: TRBD2; size: many; J: TRBJ2-1
DNA: TGTGCCAGCAGTCTAATTTGGGGGGGGGCGATGCAGCCCCAGCATTTT; CDR3: CASSLIWGGAMQPQHF; length: 16; V: TRBV27; D: NA; size: NA; J: TRBJ1-5
DNA: TGTGCCAGCAAGAGGACCGACTTGAACACCGGGGAGCTGTTTTTT; CDR3: CASKRTDLNTGELFF; length: 15; V: TRBV6-2/TRBV6-3; D: NA; size: NA; J: TRBJ2-2
DNA: TGTGCCAGCAGTGTCTCAGGCAGCACTGAAGCTTTCTTT; CDR3: CASSVSGSTEAFF; length: 13; V: TRBV28; D: NA; size: NA; J: TRBJ1-1
DNA: TGTGCCAGCAGTGAATATACTAGCGGGGATGAGCAGTACTTC; CDR3: CASSEYTSGDEQYF; length: 14; V: TRBV25-1; D: TRBD2; size: NA; J: TRBJ2-7
DNA: TGTGCCAGCAGCCAAGGACTAGCCCTTTTTTTGAACAATGAGCAGTTCTTC; CDR3: CASSQGLALFLNNEQFF; length: 17; V: TRBV11-1; D: TRBD2; size: NA; J: TRBJ2-1
DNA: TGCGCCAGCAGCTCCTCCTTGAGTCAAAACTATGGCTACACCTTC; CDR3: CASSSSLSQNYGYTF; length: 15; V: TRBV5-1; D: NA; size: few; J: TRBJ1-2
DNA: TGTGCCAGCAGTGCCTCTGGGGCCAACGTCCTGACTTTC; CDR3: CASSASGANVLTF; length: 13; V: TRBV6-1; D: NA; size: many; J: TRBJ2-6
DNA: TGTGCCAGCAGCCAACATAGCGGAGAGCAGTACTTC; CDR3: CASSQHSGEQYF; length: 12; V: TRBV4-2; D: NA; size: NA; J: TRBJ2-5
DNA: TGTGCCAGCTCACCAATAGAAGCGGCAACGGAGACCCAGTACTTC; CDR3: CASSPIEAATETQYF; length: 15; V: TRBV18; D: NA; size: once; J: TRBJ2-5
DNA: TGTGCCAGCAGCTATTACGGGACAGGGACGGAAGCTTTCTTT; CDR3: CASSYYGTGTEAFF; length: 14; V: TRBV5-6; D: TRBD1; size: few; J: TRBJ1-1
DNA: TGTGCCAGCAGTCTCGGACTAGGGAGGTCCCACGAGCAGTACTTC; CDR3: CASSLGLGRSHEQYF; length: 15; V: TRBV12-3/TRBV12-4; D: TRBD2; size: medium-sized; J: TRBJ2-7
DNA: TGTGCCAGCAGTTCGGACACCTCAAGAAATTATGGCTACACCTTC; CDR3: CASSSDTSRNYGYTF; length: 15; V: TRBV27; D: NA; size: few; J: TRBJ1-2
DNA: TGTGCCATCAGAGATGACAGGCACCCGAATCAGCCCCAGCATTTT; CDR3: CAIRDDRHPNQPQHF; length: 15; V: TRBV10-3; D: NA; size: few; J: TRBJ1-5
DNA: TGTGCCAGCAGCCAAGGGGACTGGAAAGCTTTCTTT; CDR3: CASSQGDWKAFF; length: 12; V: TRBV3-1; D: NA; size: NA; J: TRBJ1-1
DNA: TGTGCCATCCGTTGGGGGGCCACAGATACGCAGTATTTT; CDR3: CAIRWGATDTQYF; length: 13; V: TRBV6-5; D: NA; size: NA; J: TRBJ2-3
DNA: TGTGCCAGCAGTAGCCCCGGAGGGCAGTACTTC; CDR3: CASSSPGGQYF; length: 11; V: TRBV25-1; D: NA; size: NA; J: TRBJ2-5
DNA: TGTGCCAGCAGCCAATCCAGGGACATCCAAGAGACCCAGTTCTTC; CDR3: CASSQSRDIQETQFF; length: 15; V: TRBV7-2; D: NA; size: NA; J: TRBJ2-1
DNA: TGTGCCAGCAGTTACTCGTCGGGAGGTAGCAATCAGCCCCAGCATTTT; CDR3: CASSYSSGGSNQPQHF; length: 16; V: TRBV6-2/TRBV6-3; D: NA; size: NA; J: TRBJ1-5
DNA: TGCAGCGCTAGAGCGGGGGTGACCTTTGAGCAGTTCTTC; CDR3: CSARAGVTFEQFF; length: 13; V: TRBV20-1; D: TRBD2; size: NA; J: TRBJ2-1
DNA: TGTGCCAGCAGCGGTAAGTCCCGAATCTTAGAAGCTTTCTTT; CDR3: CASSGKSRILEAFF; length: 14; V: TRBV4-2; D: NA; size: few; J: TRBJ1-1
DNA: TGTGCCAGCAGCTTAGTCGGGACAGGGGTTTTCGAGACCCAGTACTTC; CDR3: CASSLVGTGVFETQYF; length: 16; V: TRBV7-2; D: TRBD1; size: NA; J: TRBJ2-5
DNA: TGTGCCAGCAGACCCGTAGGGGCCCGCAACTATGGCTACACCTTC; CDR3: CASRPVGARNYGYTF; length: 15; V: TRBV28; D: NA; size: NA; J: TRBJ1-2
DNA: TGTGCCAGCAACATGGGACGCCGCCTCTACGAGCAGTACTTC; CDR3: CASNMGRRLYEQYF; length: 14; V: TRBV13; D: NA; size: few; J: TRBJ2-7
DNA: TGTGCCAGCAGTCTAACTAGCCGGAGGCAGTTCTTC; CDR3: CASSLTSRRQFF; length: 12; V: TRBV28; D: NA; size: few; J: TRBJ2-1